This T cell receptor beta chain was sequenced in a study of T cells expressing NK-cell markers. Overall study findings and caveats: The CD3+CD56-NKG2C+ fraction of several donors was also led by these clonotypes.

Concerning this clonotype: Its antigen is unidentified.

TCRdb re-called the 5' RACE reads; every CDR3 protein appears as one record, without DNA. The repertoire table contains 300,000 to 500,000 distinct CDR3 sequences. The CDR3 extends over 14 amino acids. Germline CDR1 and CDR2: DFQATT and SNEGSKA (reference sequence). The V call is TRBV20-1, the J call TRBJ2-7; TCRdb's D gene call, TRBD2, goes unchecked for lack of DNA. The sample consisted of blood T cells: a sorted CD56 or NKG2C T cell subset, CD4+ or CD8+ T cells, or bulk PBMC T cells (not recorded which). The source is a woman between 45 and 60 years old in good health. The CDR3 here is CSARLASGRLQQYF.